This passage covers 19 T cell receptor beta chains from one sample sequenced in a study of T cell repertoires in cytomegalovirus infection. Antigens for these TCRs are unknown. TCRdb reprocessed the reads via MiXCR and lists one record per CDR3 protein. In the table there are roughly 990,000 distinct CDR3 sequences, approximately 30% of which are singletons. The starting material was cultured CD8+ T cells from PBMCs, obtained from culture after CMV antigen stimulation. These receptors all come from a human donor in good health (CMV status not recorded). Some clones in this sample may be carry-over from other donors' samples.

Comment on this clonotype: A much bigger clone sits one base away, suggesting this may be a read error. V gene TRBV7-2 combines with J gene TRBJ1-6; TRBD1 aligns across 9 bases. CDR1 is SGHTA and CDR2 is FQGNSA in the germline V gene. The CDR3 runs 16 residues. CDR3 protein: CAGSSRTGARNSPLHF. CDR3 DNA sequence: TGTGCCGGCAGCTCAAGGACAGGGGCTCGTAATTCACCCCTCCACTTT.

The chain employs TRBV29-1 and TRBJ2-1; D remains unclear. CDR1 and CDR2 (germline): SQVTM, ANQGSEA. Trimming took off 0 bases at V and 4 bases at J, with 7 bases between the two ends. The CDR3 extends over 13 amino acids. CDR3 loop: CSVEEPQYNEQFF. CDR3 DNA sequence: TGCAGCGTTGAAGAACCACAGTACAATGAGCAGTTCTTC.

This clonotype was observed many times. The chain links TRBV7-6 to TRBJ2-2; 9 nucleotides line up with TRBD1. The CDR3 has 17 residues. Germline assignment: CDR1 SGHVS and CDR2 FNYEAQ. Losses at the gene ends were 5 bases for V and 3 bases for J; bases not matched to a gene: 10. The CDR3: CASSAGTGSADTGELFF. CDR3 sequence (DNA): TGTGCCAGCAGCGCCGGGACAGGGTCGGCGGACACCGGGGAGCTGTTTTTT.

V is TRBV5-4 and J is TRBJ2-1; TRBD2 matches 9 bases. Per germline, CDR1 SGHNT and CDR2 YYREEE (reference sequence). The CDR3 sequence is 17 residues long. V dropped 2 bases and J dropped 1; count of bases not matched to a gene: 7. In nucleotides, the CDR3 is TGTGCCAGCAGCTTCGGGGTGGGACTAGCTTCCTACAATGAGCAGTTCTTC. Translation gives CASSFGVGLASYNEQFF.

DNA of the CDR3: TGTGCCAGCACAAAGGCAGAGAAAGCAGATACGCAGTATTTT. It codes for CASTKAEKADTQYF. This chain connects TRBV2 to TRBJ2-3; D unresolved. Germline V gene lookup returns CDR1 SNHLY and CDR2 FYNNEI. Trimming removed 7 bases from V and 4 bases from J, with 15 bases in between. The CDR3 runs to 14 residues.

The chain has TRBV12-3 or TRBV12-4 and TRBJ1-2; unclear D gene. CDR3 length equals 13 residues. V was pared by 7 bases and J by 6 bases, with 15 bases between. DNA for the CDR3: TGTGCCAGCACCTGGGGAGGATGGAATGGCTACACCTTC. Its translation: CASTWGGWNGYTF.

The rearrangement links TRBV6-1 to TRBJ2-2; D call uncertain. This CDR3 has 15 amino acids. CDR1 and CDR2 from the germline V gene are MNHNS and SASEGT. Trimming cost V 2 bases and J 7 bases, with 14 bases left between them. The CDR3 spells CASSEWVRSIGELFF. CDR3 DNA: TGTGCCAGCAGTGAATGGGTACGGTCAATCGGGGAGCTGTTTTTT.

The chain uses TRBV4-3 and TRBJ1-5, with no clear D. The V end was cut by 1 base, the J end by 4 bases, with 8 bases between. The CDR3 totals 14 residues. Per the germline V gene, CDR1 is LGHNA and CDR2 is YSLEER. The CDR3 nucleotides are TGCGCCAGCAGCCAAGCAACGGGGAATCAGCCCCAGCATTTT. It specifies CASSQATGNQPQHF.

This clonotype has a handful of counts. This chain connects TRBV6-2 or TRBV6-3 to TRBJ2-7; 7 positions agree with TRBD1. This CDR3 region has 13 residues. V was pared by 2 bases and J by 3 bases, with 1 base of the junction left unmatched. The V gene's germline CDR1 is MNHEY and CDR2 SVGEGT. The CDR3 coding sequence is TGTGCCAGCAGTTACGCAGGGGGCTACGAGCAGTACTTC. Its protein product is CASSYAGGYEQYF.

This clonotype was seen a few times. The chain has TRBV15 and TRBJ1-1, with 7 bases matching TRBD1. V was pared by 3 bases and J by 3 bases, with 4 bases of the junction left unmatched. Per germline, CDR1 LNHNV and CDR2 YYDKDF (reference sequence). The CDR3 consists of 14 residues. The CDR3 DNA reads TGTGCCACCAGCAGCCGACAGGGCGACACTGAAGCTTTCTTT. Translating gives CATSSRQGDTEAFF.

The chain employs TRBV27 and TRBJ2-5, with TRBD2 matching over 7 bases. The CDR3 loop spans 11 amino acids. Germline trimming cut 8 bases from V and 9 bases from J; bases unmatched to any gene: 6. Germline lookup yields CDR1 MNHEY and CDR2 SMNVEV (reference sequence). The CDR3 reads CASLRGEAQYF. The CDR3 DNA is TGTGCCAGCCTCCGGGGGGAGGCCCAGTACTTC.

As concerns this clonotype: An end of the junction does not agree with germline; a read error may underlie this. The V gene is TRBV6-5, the J gene TRBJ2-3; D possibly corresponds to TRBD1 (5 bases). CDR1 MNHEY and CDR2 SVGAGI come from the germline V gene. The CDR3 extends over 15 amino acids. The CDR3 here is CTSSRTPLNTDTQYF. Here the CDR3 DNA reads TGTACCAGCAGCCGGACACCACTAAACACAGATACGCAGTATTTT.

This clonotype turned up a few times. The genes are TRBV5-4 and TRBJ2-7; D is unresolved. In germline, CDR1 is SGHNT, CDR2 YYREEE (reference sequence). The CDR3 has 17 amino acids. The V end was cut by 3 bases, the J end by 4 bases, with 23 bases between. The CDR3: CASSSSDFWGSGYEQYF. As DNA, the CDR3 is TGTGCCAGCAGCTCTTCAGACTTCTGGGGTTCCGGGTACGAGCAGTACTTC.

This chain uses TRBV19 with TRBJ1-2; no firm D call. Germline V gene data show CDR1 as LNHDA and CDR2 as SQIVND (reference sequence). Trimming stripped 8 bases from V and 4 bases from J, with 14 bases between. CDR3 size: 13 residues. The CDR3: CASPGVHLYGYTF. CDR3 in DNA: TGTGCCAGTCCCGGGGTCCACCTCTATGGCTACACCTTC. Full variable domain (outside the CDR3, taken from reference TRBV19 and TRBJ1-2): DGGITQSPKYLFRKEGQNVTLSCEQNLNHDAMYWYRQDPGQGLRLIYYSQIVNDFQKGDIAEGYSVSREKKESFPLTVTSAQKNPTAFYLCASPGVHLYGYTFGSGTRLTVV.

The chain is built from TRBV4-1 and TRBJ2-3; possibly TRBD2 for D (6 bases). Between the trimmed V and J ends, which lost 1 base and 5 bases, there was a span of 13 bases. The V gene's germline CDR1 is MGHRA and CDR2 YSYEKL. The CDR3 covers 15 residues. The CDR3 DNA is TGCGCCAGCAGCCAAGTAACGGGGGTCCGAGATACGCAGTATTTT. It is translated as CASSQVTGVRDTQYF.

J is TRBJ2-1 and V is TRBV5-4, with 8 bases lining up with TRBD2. The CDR3 length is 16 residues. The germline V gene has CDR1 SGHNT and CDR2 YYREEE (reference sequence). Trimming removed 4 bases from V and 9 bases from J; junction bases left unmatched: 15. CDR3 nucleotides: TGTGCCAGCAGCGAACAACTGTCGGGGGGGCCTGGTGAGCAGTTCTTC. It specifies CASSEQLSGGPGEQFF.

V gene TRBV25-1 combines with J gene TRBJ1-1, with 8 bases matching TRBD1. The germline CDR1 and CDR2 sequences are MGHDK and SYGVNS. Trimming removed 3 bases from V and 1 base from J; junction bases left unmatched: 4. CDR3 length: 15 amino acids. CDR3 DNA: TGTGCCAGCAGTGATAGGACAGGGTCGAACACTGAAGCTTTCTTT. Translation gives CASSDRTGSNTEAFF.

Concerning this clonotype itself: This clone may be a read error of a much larger clone one base away. This chain links TRBV5-6 with TRBJ2-1; 7 nucleotides line up with TRBD1. The length of the CDR3 is 17 residues. Trimming cost V 1 base and J 6 bases; bases outside gene matches: 13. CDR1 SGHDT and CDR2 YYEEEE come from the germline V gene. This CDR3 reads CASSLMGQLVWGNEQFF. For the CDR3, the DNA is TGTGCCAGCAGCTTGATGGGACAGTTGGTGTGGGGCAATGAGCAGTTCTTC. Complete variable domain (other parts from reference TRBV5-6 and TRBJ2-1): DAGVTQSPTHLIKTRGQQVTLRCSPKSGHDTVSWYQQALGQGPQFIFQYYEEEERQRGNFPDRFSGHQFPNYSSELNVNALLLGDSALYLCASSLMGQLVWGNEQFFGPGTRLTVL.

The chain is built from TRBV4-1 and TRBJ2-3; TRBD1 is a possible D gene (5 bases). The CDR3 has 15 residues. CDR1 is MGHRA and CDR2 is YSYEKL in the germline V gene. Trimming cost V 2 bases and J 2 bases, with 11 bases left between them. CDR3 sequence: CASSQTKQATDTQYF. DNA of the CDR3: TGCGCCAGCAGCCAAACAAAACAGGCCACAGATACGCAGTATTTT.